The subject of this entry is one T cell receptor (beta chain). As yet, its antigen is unknown. This record comes from a study of cytomegalovirus exposure and HLA in healthy donors. Whole-study findings and limits: It was confirmed in vitro that a few of the CMV-associated chains were specific for CMV antigens. The productive fraction for most TCR beta V segments was about 87% or about 30% in an earlier analysis.

PCR used 60 Vbeta primers and 13 Jbeta primers. TCRdb keeps only in-frame clones here, not all; method: immunoSEQ multiplex PCR. The data show 99,000 or so clones, 10% seen once. The receptor was derived from a man aged 40-50 years in good health and CMV-seropositive. The sequencing input was PBMCs.

DNA for the CDR3: TGTGCCAGTACATCCGGAGACGAGCAGTACTTC. It translates to CASTSGDEQYF. V usage is TRBV19 and J usage is TRBJ2-7; D gene ambiguous. V lost 7 bases and J 5 bases, leaving 9 bases between the germline ends. The CDR3 loop spans 11 amino acids. CDR1 is LNHDA and CDR2 is SQIVND in the germline V gene (reference sequence).